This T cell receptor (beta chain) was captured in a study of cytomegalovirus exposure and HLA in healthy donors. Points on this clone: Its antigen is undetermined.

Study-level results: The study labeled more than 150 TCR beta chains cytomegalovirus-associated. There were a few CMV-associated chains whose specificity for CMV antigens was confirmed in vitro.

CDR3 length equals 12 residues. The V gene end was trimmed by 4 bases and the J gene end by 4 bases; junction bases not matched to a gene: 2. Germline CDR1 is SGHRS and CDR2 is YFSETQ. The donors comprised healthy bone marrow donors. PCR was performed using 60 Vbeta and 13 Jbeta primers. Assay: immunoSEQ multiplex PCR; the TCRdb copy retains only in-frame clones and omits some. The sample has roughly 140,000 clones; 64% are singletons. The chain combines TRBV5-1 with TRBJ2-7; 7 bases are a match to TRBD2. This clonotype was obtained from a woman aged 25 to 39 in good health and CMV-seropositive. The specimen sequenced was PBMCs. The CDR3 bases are TGCGCCAGCAGCCCTAGCGGTTACGAGCAGTACTTC. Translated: CASSPSGYEQYF.